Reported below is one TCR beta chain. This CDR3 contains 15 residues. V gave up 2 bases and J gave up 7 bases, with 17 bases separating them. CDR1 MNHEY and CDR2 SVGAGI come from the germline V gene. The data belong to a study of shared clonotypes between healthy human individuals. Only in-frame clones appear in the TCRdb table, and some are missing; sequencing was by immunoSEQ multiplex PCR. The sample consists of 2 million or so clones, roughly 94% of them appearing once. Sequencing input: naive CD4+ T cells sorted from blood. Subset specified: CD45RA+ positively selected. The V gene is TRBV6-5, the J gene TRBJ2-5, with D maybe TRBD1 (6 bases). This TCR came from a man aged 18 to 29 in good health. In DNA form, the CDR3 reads TGTGCCAGCAGTTACACGGCACCAGGGGAAGGGACCCAGTACTTC. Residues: CASSYTAPGEGTQYF.